This entry features one T cell receptor beta chain sequence. This clonotype is termed medium-sized (0.01 to 0.1%). The target of this receptor is not known. No per-base quality is available; no much larger clone lies one base away. This specimen belongs to a study (dated by TCRdb to about 2013). The listed sequencing device is Illumina Genome Analyzer IIx. TCRdb ran its own pipeline on the public reads, namely fastp trimming at Q25 and MiXCR clone calling, and kept in-frame beta chains. For every CDR3 protein sequence, its rows merge into one entry that carries the most common genes and DNA. Recorded for this sample are about 7,100 distinct CDR3 sequences; roughly a third of them occurred a single time. Of the sample, 22% falls within the top ten clones. The germline V gene encodes CDR1 SQVTM and CDR2 ANQGSEA. The trim is 4 bases for V and 0 bases for J, with a gap of 18 bases between the germline ends. From cysteine to phenylalanine, the CDR3 is 16 amino acids long. CDR3 DNA is the only sequence kept; it has 48 bases, read in frame from the first base.

The source material was blood. This sequence uses TRBV29-1 and TRBJ1-1; a tentative D call is TRBD1 (5 bases match). The clonotype was recovered from a human donor. The nucleotide sequence is TGCAGCGTTGTGAGTCAGGGTAGAGTGATGAACACTGAAGCTTTCTTT. Its protein is CSVVSQGRVMNTEAFF.